The T cell receptor beta chain described here comes from a study of beta chain features in type 1 diabetes. Study information: All samples together contributed more than 90,000,000 sorted cells for examination.

The ends were cut back, 2 bases at V and 3 bases at J, with 21 bases in the middle. The CDR3 sequence is 17 residues long. CDR1 is GTSNPN and CDR2 is SVGIG in the germline V gene (reference sequence). Study conclusions and caveats: At VDJ recombination sites, type 1 diabetes patients had fewer insertions and more deleted nucleotides. Researchers could not determine here whether HLA type influences TCRB rearrangement.

Comments on this clone: Its antigen remains unidentified.

All of the isolated RNA was reverse transcribed, so expressed TCRB transcripts were sequenced. TCRdb keeps only in-frame clones here, not all; method: immunoSEQ multiplex PCR. There are around 430,000 clones in the sample; 30% occur only once, and roughly 0.066% lies in the top ten. A sort by CD45RO/CCR7/CD25/CD127/CD95/CD27 yielded CD4+ naive, central memory, regulatory and stem cell-like memory cells. This chain connects TRBV30 to TRBJ2-3, with D hard to call. The TCR originated in a man between 18 and 29 years old in good health. The specimen sequenced was naive CD4+ T cells from blood. The DNA for the CDR3 is TGTGCCTGGAGTCTTGGGCTTCCCCAAAAGAGGACAGATACGCAGTATTTT. This codes for CAWSLGLPQKRTDTQYF. Drawing the rest from reference TRBV30 and TRBJ2-3, the complete variable domain is SQTIHQWPATLVQPVGSPLSLECTVEGTSNPNLYWYRQAAGRGLQLLFYSVGIGQISSEVPQNLSASRPQDRQFILSSKKLLLSDSGFYLCAWSLGLPQKRTDTQYFGPGTRLTVL.